The entry that follows covers one T cell receptor (beta chain) sequence. Its antigen is as yet unknown. The sample originates from a study of T cells expressing NK-cell markers. Scientists made TCR beta cDNA using 5'RACE template switching with UMIs. Reprocessing the 5' RACE reads, TCRdb reports a single entry for every CDR3 protein and omits DNA. This table holds more than 90,000 distinct CDR3 sequences. Study findings and constraints: Unclear, still, was the HCMV specificity of the expanded NKG2C+ T cell clones.

The CDR3 sequence is 15 residues long. Germline-derived CDR1 and CDR2 are SGHVS and FQNEAQ. This clonotype originated in a woman aged 18 to 75 in good health. The chain couples TRBV7-8 to TRBJ2-7; TCRdb reports TRBD1, a call that lacks DNA to check it against. What was sequenced was blood T cells: a sorted CD56 or NKG2C T cell subset, CD4+ or CD8+ T cells, or bulk PBMC T cells (not recorded which). The chain's CDR3 is CASSLDRGEGYEQYF.